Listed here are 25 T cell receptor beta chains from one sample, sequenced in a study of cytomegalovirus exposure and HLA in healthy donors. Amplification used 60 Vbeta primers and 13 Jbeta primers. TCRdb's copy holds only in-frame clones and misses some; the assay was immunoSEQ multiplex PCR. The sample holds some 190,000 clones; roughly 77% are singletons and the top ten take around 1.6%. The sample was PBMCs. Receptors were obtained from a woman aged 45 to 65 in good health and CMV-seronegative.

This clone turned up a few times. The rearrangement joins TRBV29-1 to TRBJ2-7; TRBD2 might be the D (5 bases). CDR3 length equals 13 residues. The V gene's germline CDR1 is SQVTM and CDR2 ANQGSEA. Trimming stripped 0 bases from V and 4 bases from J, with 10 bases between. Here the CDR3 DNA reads TGCAGCGTTGAAGAACGGGGTGGGTACGAGCAGTACTTC. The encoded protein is CSVEERGGYEQYF.

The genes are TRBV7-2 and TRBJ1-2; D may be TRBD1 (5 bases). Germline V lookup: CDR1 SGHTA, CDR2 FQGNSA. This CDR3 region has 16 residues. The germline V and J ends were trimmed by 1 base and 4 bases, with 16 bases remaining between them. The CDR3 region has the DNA TGTGCCAGCAGCTTAGTCGCGGGGCAGGGAAGCTATGGCTACACCTTC. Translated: CASSLVAGQGSYGYTF. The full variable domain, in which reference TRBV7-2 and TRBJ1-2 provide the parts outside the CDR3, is GAGVSQSPSNKVTEKGKDVELRCDPISGHTALYWYRQSLGQGLEFLIYFQGNSAPDKSGLPSDRFSAERTGGSVSTLTIQRTQQEDSAVYLCASSLVAGQGSYGYTFGSGTRLTVV.

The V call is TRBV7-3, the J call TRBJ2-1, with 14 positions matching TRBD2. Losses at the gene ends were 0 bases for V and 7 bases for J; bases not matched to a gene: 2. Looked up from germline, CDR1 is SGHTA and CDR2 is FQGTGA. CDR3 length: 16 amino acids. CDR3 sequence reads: CASSLTGTSGRNEQFF. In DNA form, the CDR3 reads TGTGCCAGCAGCTTAACGGGGACTAGCGGGAGAAATGAGCAGTTCTTC.

CDR3: CASSPEGGLAPQETQYF. The CDR3 bases are TGTGCCAGCAGCCCCGAAGGCGGACTAGCCCCCCAAGAGACCCAGTACTTC. V gene TRBV9 combines with J gene TRBJ2-5; 8 bases match TRBD2. Germline loops: CDR1 SGDLS, CDR2 YYNGEE. V trimming: 4 bases; J trimming: 1 base; junction bases outside the gene matches: 12. The CDR3 contains 17 residues.

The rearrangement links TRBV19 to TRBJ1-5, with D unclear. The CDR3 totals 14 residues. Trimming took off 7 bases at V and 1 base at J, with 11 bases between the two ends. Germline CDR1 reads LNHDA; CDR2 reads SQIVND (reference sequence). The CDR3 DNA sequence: TGTGCCAGTAAGGAGGGTGGGAGCAATCAGCCCCAGCATTTT. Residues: CASKEGGSNQPQHF.

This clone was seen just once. The CDR3, as DNA: TGTGCCAGCAGCCCGCTGGGCCCCTATGGCTACACCTTC. It is translated as CASSPLGPYGYTF. The chain couples TRBV27 to TRBJ1-2; D unclear. The CDR3 spans 13 residues. V was clipped by 6 bases and J by 4 bases, with 12 bases between them. The germline gives CDR1 MNHEY, CDR2 SMNVEV (reference sequence).

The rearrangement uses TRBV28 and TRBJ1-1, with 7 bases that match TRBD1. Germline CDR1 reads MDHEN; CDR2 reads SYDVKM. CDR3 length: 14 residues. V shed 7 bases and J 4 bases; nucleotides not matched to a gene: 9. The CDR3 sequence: CASTPTGALTEAFF. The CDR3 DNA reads TGTGCCAGCACCCCTACAGGGGCGCTCACTGAAGCTTTCTTT.

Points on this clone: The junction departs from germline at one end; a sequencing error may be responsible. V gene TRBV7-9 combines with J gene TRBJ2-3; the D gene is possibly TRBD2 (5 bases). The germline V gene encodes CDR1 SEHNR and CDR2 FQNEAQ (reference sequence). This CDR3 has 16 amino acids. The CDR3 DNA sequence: TGTTCCAGCAGCTCCCTAAAAGGGAGAGCCCCAGATACGCAGTATTTT. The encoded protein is CSSSSLKGRAPDTQYF.

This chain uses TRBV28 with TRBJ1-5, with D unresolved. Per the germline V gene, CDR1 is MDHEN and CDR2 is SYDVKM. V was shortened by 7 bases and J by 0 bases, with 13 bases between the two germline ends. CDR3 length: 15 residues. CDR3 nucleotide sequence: TGTGCCAGCACCCTCCAGCGATATAGCAATCAGCCCCAGCATTTT. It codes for CASTLQRYSNQPQHF. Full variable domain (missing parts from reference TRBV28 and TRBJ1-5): DVKVTQSSRYLVKRTGEKVFLECVQDMDHENMFWYRQDPGLGLRLIYFSYDVKMKEKGDIPEGYSVSREKKERFSLILESASTNQTSMYLCASTLQRYSNQPQHFGDGTRLSIL.

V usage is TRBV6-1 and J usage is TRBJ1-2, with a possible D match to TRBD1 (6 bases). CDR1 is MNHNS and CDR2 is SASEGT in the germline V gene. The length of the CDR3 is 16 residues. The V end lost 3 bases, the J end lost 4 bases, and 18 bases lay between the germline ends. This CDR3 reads CASSDLRQAGSYGYTF. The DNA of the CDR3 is TGTGCCAGCAGTGACCTGCGACAGGCCGGTTCCTATGGCTACACCTTC.

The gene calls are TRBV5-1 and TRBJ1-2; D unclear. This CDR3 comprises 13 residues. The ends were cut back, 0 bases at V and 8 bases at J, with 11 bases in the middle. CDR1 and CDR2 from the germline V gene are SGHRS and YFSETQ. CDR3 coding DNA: TGCGCCAGCAGCTTGGCCGGCGGAGACGGCTACACCTTC. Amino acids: CASSLAGGDGYTF.

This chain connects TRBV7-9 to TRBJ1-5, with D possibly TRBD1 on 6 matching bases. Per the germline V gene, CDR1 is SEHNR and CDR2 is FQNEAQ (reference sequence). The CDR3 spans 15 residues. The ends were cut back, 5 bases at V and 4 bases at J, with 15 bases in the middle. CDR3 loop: CASSRGGRWNQPQHF. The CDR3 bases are TGTGCCAGCAGCCGGGGGGGGCGATGGAATCAGCCCCAGCATTTT. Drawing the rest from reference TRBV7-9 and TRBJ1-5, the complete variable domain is DTGVSQNPRHKITKRGQNVTFRCDPISEHNRLYWYRQTLGQGPEFLTYFQNEAQLEKSRLLSDRFSAERPKGSFSTLEIQRTEQGDSAMYLCASSRGGRWNQPQHFGDGTRLSIL.

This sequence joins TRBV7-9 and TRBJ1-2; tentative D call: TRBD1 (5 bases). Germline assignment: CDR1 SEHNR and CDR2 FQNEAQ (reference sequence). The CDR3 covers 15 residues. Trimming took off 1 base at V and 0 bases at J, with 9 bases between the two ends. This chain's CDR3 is CASSLGDSPNYGYTF. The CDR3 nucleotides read TGTGCCAGCAGCTTAGGAGACAGCCCTAACTATGGCTACACCTTC.

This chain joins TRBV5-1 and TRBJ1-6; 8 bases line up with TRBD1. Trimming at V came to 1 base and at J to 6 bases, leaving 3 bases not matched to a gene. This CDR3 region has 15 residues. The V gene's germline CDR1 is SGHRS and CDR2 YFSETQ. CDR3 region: CASSLSGGGNSPLHF. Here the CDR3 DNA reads TGCGCCAGCAGCTTGTCAGGGGGCGGTAATTCACCCCTCCACTTT. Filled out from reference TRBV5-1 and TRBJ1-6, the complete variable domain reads KAGVTQTPRYLIKTRGQQVTLSCSPISGHRSVSWYQQTPGQGLQFLFEYFSETQRNKGNFPGRFSGRQFSNSRSEMNVSTLELGDSALYLCASSLSGGGNSPLHFGNGTRLTVT.

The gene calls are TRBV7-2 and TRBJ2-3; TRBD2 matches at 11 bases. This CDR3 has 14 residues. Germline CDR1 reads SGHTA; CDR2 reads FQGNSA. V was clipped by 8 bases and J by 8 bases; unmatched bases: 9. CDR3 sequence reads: CASGIAGGPGTQYF. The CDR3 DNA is TGTGCCAGCGGAATAGCGGGAGGGCCGGGTACGCAGTATTTT.

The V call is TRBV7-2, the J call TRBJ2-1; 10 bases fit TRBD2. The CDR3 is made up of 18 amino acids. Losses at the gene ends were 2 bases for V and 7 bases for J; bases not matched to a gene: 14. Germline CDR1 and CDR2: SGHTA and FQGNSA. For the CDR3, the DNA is TGTGCCAGCAGCTTAAGGGCGCTAGCGGGAGAAAGGGTTAATGAGCAGTTCTTC. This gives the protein CASSLRALAGERVNEQFF.

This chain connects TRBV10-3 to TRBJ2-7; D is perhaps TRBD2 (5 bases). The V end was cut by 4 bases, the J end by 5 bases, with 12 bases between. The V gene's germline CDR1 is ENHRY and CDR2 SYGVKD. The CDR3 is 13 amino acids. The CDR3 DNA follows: TGTGCCATCAGTGCCCGAGGGTTGGACGAGCAGTACTTC. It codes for CAISARGLDEQYF.

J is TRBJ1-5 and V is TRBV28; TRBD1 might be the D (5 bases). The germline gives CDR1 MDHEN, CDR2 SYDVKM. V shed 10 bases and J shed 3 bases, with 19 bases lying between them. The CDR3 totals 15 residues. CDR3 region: CAITVGGRINQPQHF. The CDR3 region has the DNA TGTGCCATCACAGTTGGGGGGAGGATCAATCAGCCCCAGCATTTT. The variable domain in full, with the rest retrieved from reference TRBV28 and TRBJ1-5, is DVKVTQSSRYLVKRTGEKVFLECVQDMDHENMFWYRQDPGLGLRLIYFSYDVKMKEKGDIPEGYSVSREKKERFSLILESASTNQTSMYLCAITVGGRINQPQHFGDGTRLSIL.

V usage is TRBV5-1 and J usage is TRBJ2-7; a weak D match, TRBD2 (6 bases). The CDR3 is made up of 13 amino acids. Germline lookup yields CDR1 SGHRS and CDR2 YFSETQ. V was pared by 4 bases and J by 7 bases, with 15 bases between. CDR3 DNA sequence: TGCGCCAGCAGCCCCGGAAGCGGAGGGGAGCAGTACTTC. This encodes CASSPGSGGEQYF.

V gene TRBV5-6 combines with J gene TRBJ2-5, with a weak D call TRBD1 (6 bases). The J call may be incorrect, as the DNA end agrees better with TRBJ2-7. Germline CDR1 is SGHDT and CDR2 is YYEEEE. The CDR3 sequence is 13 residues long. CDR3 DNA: TGTGCCAGCAGCTTGGACAGGGACCACGAGCAGTACTTC. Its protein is CASSLDRDHEQYF.

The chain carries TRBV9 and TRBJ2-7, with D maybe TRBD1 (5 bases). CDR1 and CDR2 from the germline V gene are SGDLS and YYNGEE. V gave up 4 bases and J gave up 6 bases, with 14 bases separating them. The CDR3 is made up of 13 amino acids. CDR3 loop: CASSFQGATEQYF. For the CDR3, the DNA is TGTGCCAGCAGCTTCCAGGGTGCGACCGAGCAGTACTTC.

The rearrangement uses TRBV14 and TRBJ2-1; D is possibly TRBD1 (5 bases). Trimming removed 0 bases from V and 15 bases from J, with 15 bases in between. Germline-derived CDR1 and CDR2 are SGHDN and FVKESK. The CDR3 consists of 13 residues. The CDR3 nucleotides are TGTGCCAGCAGCCAAGACCTGTCCTCCCAGGGGTTCTTC. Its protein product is CASSQDLSSQGFF.

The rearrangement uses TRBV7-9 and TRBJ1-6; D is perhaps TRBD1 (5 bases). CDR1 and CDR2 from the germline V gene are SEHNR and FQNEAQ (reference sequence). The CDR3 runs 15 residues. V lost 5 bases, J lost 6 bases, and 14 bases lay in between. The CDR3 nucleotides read TGTGCCAGCAGCGCACCTGGGGCCGGTAATTCACCCCTCCACTTT. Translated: CASSAPGAGNSPLHF.

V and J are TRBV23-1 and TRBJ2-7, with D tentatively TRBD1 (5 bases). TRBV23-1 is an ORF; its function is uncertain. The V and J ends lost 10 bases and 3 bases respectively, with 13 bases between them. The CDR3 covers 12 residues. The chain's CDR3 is CATLQGYYEQYF. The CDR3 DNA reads TGCGCCACCCTCCAGGGTTACTACGAGCAGTACTTC.

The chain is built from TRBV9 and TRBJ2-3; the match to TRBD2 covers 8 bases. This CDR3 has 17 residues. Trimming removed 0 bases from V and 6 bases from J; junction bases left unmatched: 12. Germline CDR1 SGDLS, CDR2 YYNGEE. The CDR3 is CASSVGLAGQRGDTQYF. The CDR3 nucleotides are TGTGCCAGCAGCGTAGGCCTAGCGGGCCAGAGGGGGGATACGCAGTATTTT.